The 15 T cell receptor beta chains in this list originate from one sample, sequenced in a study of T cells after yellow fever vaccination. MiXCR, run by TCRdb on the 5' RACE reads, gives a single entry per CDR3 protein. Of some 250,000 distinct CDR3 sequences listed, roughly 3.5% are singletons. Sequences were derived from PBMCs, sampled 15 days after the yellow fever booster vaccination. The receptors come from a man aged 18 to 30 who received the YFV17D yellow fever vaccine.

The sample holds many counts of this clonotype. The chain recombines TRBV11-2 with TRBJ1-3; D call uncertain. Trimming removed 5 bases at V and 0 bases at J, with 14 bases between. CDR1 is SGHAT, CDR2 FQNNGV, per germline. This CDR3 spans 16 amino acids. The CDR3 loop is CASSGITGYSGNTIYF. For the CDR3, the DNA is TGTGCCAGCAGCGGCATTACGGGGTACTCTGGAAACACCATATATTTT.

At least ten counts were recorded for this clonotype. The rearrangement links TRBV5-1 to TRBJ2-7; D ambiguous. CDR3 length equals 12 residues. Germline V CDR1 and CDR2: SGHRS, YFSETQ. With 0 bases removed from V and 3 bases from J, the gap between germline ends came to 4 bases. DNA for the CDR3: TGCGCCAGCAGCTTGGACGTCTACGAGCAGTACTTC. It translates to CASSLDVYEQYF.

This clonotype was observed many times. This rearrangement joins TRBV24-1 to TRBJ2-1; 9 bases line up with TRBD2. The CDR3 sequence is 14 residues long. In germline, CDR1 is KGHDR, CDR2 SFDVKD. Trimming removed 6 bases from V and 4 bases from J; junction bases left unmatched: 3. CDR3 in amino acids: CATSRSGGYNEQFF. CDR3 nucleotides: TGTGCCACCAGTCGGAGCGGGGGGTACAATGAGCAGTTCTTC.

The table lists this clonotype with many counts. The chain combines TRBV7-2 with TRBJ2-7, with TRBD2 matching 9 bases. The V segment lost 1 base and the J segment 3 bases; nucleotides outside the gene matches: 4. The CDR3 is 15 amino acids. The germline V gene has CDR1 SGHTA and CDR2 FQGNSA. The DNA of the CDR3 is TGTGCCAGCAGCTTAGGGCGGGGGGGAGTCTACGAGCAGTACTTC. The encoded protein is CASSLGRGGVYEQYF.

This clonotype was recorded at least ten times. The gene calls are TRBV25-1 and TRBJ1-1; D gene uncertain. Trimming took 1 base from V and 1 from J, leaving 1 base between them. Germline V gives CDR1 MGHDK, CDR2 SYGVNS. The length of the CDR3 is 12 residues. The CDR3 is CASSEWNTEAFF. In nucleotides, the CDR3 is TGTGCCAGCAGTGAATGGAACACTGAAGCTTTCTTT. Using reference TRBV25-1 and TRBJ1-1 for the parts outside the CDR3, the full variable domain is EADIYQTPRYLVIGTGKKITLECSQTMGHDKMYWYQQDPGMELHLIHYSYGVNSTEKGDLSSESTVSRIRTEHFPLTLESARPSHTSQYLCASSEWNTEAFFGQGTRLTVV.

This clonotype was detected a few times. J is TRBJ2-3 and V is TRBV6-5; 10 bases fit TRBD1. The CDR3 spans 15 residues. V trimming: 6 bases; J trimming: 4 bases; junction bases outside the gene matches: 7. Germline loops: CDR1 MNHEY, CDR2 SVGAGI. The CDR3 is CASRDAGQGPDTQYF. CDR3 DNA sequence: TGTGCCAGCAGAGATGCGGGACAGGGGCCAGATACGCAGTATTTT.

This clonotype was detected many times. The chain joins TRBV12-3 or TRBV12-4 to TRBJ1-2; D might be TRBD1 (6 bases). The CDR3 extends over 17 amino acids. With 7 bases removed from V and 4 bases from J, the gap between germline ends came to 25 bases. The CDR3 protein is CASTHLGGGQVLYGYTF. CDR3 sequence (DNA): TGTGCCAGCACTCATTTGGGGGGGGGACAAGTACTCTATGGCTACACCTTC.

About this clonotype: A single base separates this from a much larger clone, so it may be a read error. The chain has TRBV15 and TRBJ1-1, with D hard to call. The CDR3 is made up of 16 amino acids. Per germline, CDR1 LNHNV and CDR2 YYDKDF (reference sequence). V lost 2 bases, J lost 6 bases, and 19 bases lay in between. The DNA for the CDR3 is TGTGCCACCAGCAGAAGCGACGGCTTTGCCTACGCTGAAGCTTTCTTT. This codes for CATSRSDGFAYAEAFF.

This clonotype was recorded many times. V gene TRBV5-6 combines with J gene TRBJ2-7; 7 positions agree with TRBD2. CDR3 length: 16 amino acids. Germline values: CDR1 SGHDT, CDR2 YYEEEE. Unmatched junction bases numbered 9, after V lost 3 bases and J lost 0 bases. The CDR3 nucleotides read TGTGCCAGCAGCTCCCCTAAAGCGGGGAGCTCCTACGAGCAGTACGTC. Translating gives CASSSPKAGSSYEQYV.

In this sample, this clonotype turned up many times. The chain uses TRBV21-1 and TRBJ1-5; the table gives TRBD1 as D, unverified against the DNA. TRBV21-1 is shown as a pseudogene. The CDR3 totals 17 residues. This chain's CDR3 is CASSNHRVPQNNQPQHF. DNA of the CDR3: TGTGCCAGCAGCAACCACAGGGTCCCGCAAAACAATCAGCCCCAGCATTTT.

This clonotype has a count of ten or more. This chain links TRBV5-1 with TRBJ2-2; perhaps TRBD1 as D (5 bases). V was pared by 2 bases and J by 5 bases, with 10 bases between. The CDR3 has 14 residues. Per germline, CDR1 SGHRS and CDR2 YFSETQ. CDR3 region: CASSFAGQTGELFF. The CDR3 bases are TGCGCCAGCAGCTTCGCAGGGCAAACCGGGGAGCTGTTTTTT. Together with reference TRBV5-1 and TRBJ2-2, the CDR3 gives the full variable domain: KAGVTQTPRYLIKTRGQQVTLSCSPISGHRSVSWYQQTPGQGLQFLFEYFSETQRNKGNFPGRFSGRQFSNSRSEMNVSTLELGDSALYLCASSFAGQTGELFFGEGSRLTVL.

Ten or more counts support this clonotype. V usage is TRBV2 and J usage is TRBJ1-2; D is unclear. Germline CDR1 SNHLY, CDR2 FYNNEI. Trimming shortened V by 8 bases and J by 6 bases, and 13 bases separated the two germline ends. The CDR3 runs 12 residues. CDR3 residues: CASPRQEHGYTF. In nucleotides, the CDR3 is TGTGCCAGCCCGCGGCAGGAACATGGCTACACCTTC.

In this sample, this clonotype turned up many times. J is TRBJ1-5 and V is TRBV20-1; D remains ambiguous. The CDR3 has 18 residues. Germline-derived CDR1 and CDR2 are DFQATT and SNEGSKA (reference sequence). With 4 bases removed from V and 0 bases from J, the gap between germline ends came to 22 bases. CDR3 in amino acids: CSAKALPSRQSSNQPQHF. The CDR3 coding sequence is TGCAGTGCTAAGGCCCTTCCGTCTAGGCAGAGTAGCAATCAGCCCCAGCATTTT.

In its sample, this clonotype was seen many times. J is TRBJ2-3 and V is TRBV29-1, with TRBD1 as a possible D gene (6 bases). The CDR3 extends over 13 amino acids. V was pared by 5 bases and J by 4 bases, with 13 bases between. Germline assignment: CDR1 SQVTM and CDR2 ANQGSEA. DNA for the CDR3: TGCAGCGTTTCCAGGGGTCCGGCAGATACGCAGTATTTT. Residues: CSVSRGPADTQYF.

The V call is TRBV10-3, the J call TRBJ1-4; tentative D call: TRBD1 (5 bases). Germline-derived CDR1 and CDR2 are ENHRY and SYGVKD. The CDR3 consists of 14 residues. V lost 3 bases and J lost 5, with 10 bases in between. The CDR3 coding sequence is TGTGCCATCAGTGATAGGGGCTTCAATGAAAAACTGTTTTTT. Amino acids: CAISDRGFNEKLFF.